Shown below are 24 T cell receptor beta chains from a single sample sequenced in a study of T cell responses to AZD1222 COVID-19 vaccine (dated by TCRdb to the early 2020s). Library generation was performed with the immunoSEQ multiplex PCR assay. TCRdb carries this immuneACCESS record with in-frame sequences only. Its versions omit some clonotypes, under half of them owing to an unresolved V gene in the studies checked, with the rest unexplained. Across this sample there are about 180,000 clones, with 94% seen only once. 1.5% to 2% of the sample is held by the ten biggest clonotypes. The time point label of this sample denotes: about 28 days (+/-7) after the second vaccine dose. Sample: peripheral blood, taken 28 days after the second AZD1222 dose. The receptors originated from an adult who received the AZD1222 COVID-19 vaccine.

The chain links TRBV25-1 to TRBJ2-7; 9 bases match TRBD2. Germline V gives CDR1 MGHDK, CDR2 SYGVNS. The length of the CDR3 is 14 residues. Unmatched junction bases numbered 5, after V lost 5 bases and J lost 3 bases. CDR3 DNA sequence: TGTGCCAGCAGTTTAGCGGGAGTAGTCTACGAGCAGTACTTC. Its protein product is CASSLAGVVYEQYF.

V usage is TRBV7-9 and J usage is TRBJ1-1; the D gene is possibly TRBD1 (5 bases). From germline, CDR1 is SEHNR and CDR2 FQNEAQ (reference sequence). V lost 5 bases to trimming and J lost 5 bases, with 12 bases between them. This CDR3 region has 13 residues. The CDR3 region has the DNA TGTGCCAGCAGCGTGGGGCGATGGACTGAAGCTTTCTTT. It is translated as CASSVGRWTEAFF.

The rearrangement joins TRBV2 to TRBJ1-1; no clear D gene. This CDR3 has 14 amino acids. V was clipped by 3 bases and J by 1 base, with 9 bases between them. Per germline, CDR1 SNHLY and CDR2 FYNNEI. CDR3 in DNA: TGTGCCAGCAGTGACTCCATACCGAACACTGAAGCTTTCTTT. It encodes CASSDSIPNTEAFF.

The chain couples TRBV7-3 to TRBJ2-7, with 8 bases aligning to TRBD1. CDR1 and CDR2 from the germline V gene are SGHTA and FQGTGA. Trimming at V came to 5 bases and at J to 4 bases, leaving 10 bases not matched to a gene. The CDR3 loop spans 15 amino acids. CDR3 sequence: CASSQGYTGGYEQYF. The CDR3 region has the DNA TGTGCCAGCAGCCAGGGCTATACAGGGGGTTACGAGCAGTACTTC.

The rearrangement uses TRBV4-1 and TRBJ2-5, with 15 bases that match TRBD2. Germline trimming cut 0 bases from V and 0 bases from J; bases unmatched to any gene: 14. The CDR3 has 22 amino acids. Germline V CDR1 and CDR2: MGHRA, YSYEKL. The CDR3 is CASSQDEGSGLAGGLYQETQYF. For the CDR3, the DNA is TGCGCCAGCAGCCAAGATGAGGGGTCGGGACTAGCGGGGGGCCTGTACCAAGAGACCCAGTACTTC.

This sequence joins TRBV7-6 and TRBJ2-5; D is unresolved. The CDR3 totals 11 residues. The germline CDR1 and CDR2 sequences are SGHVS and FNYEAQ. Deletions cut 4 bases from V and 3 bases from J, with 3 bases between. The CDR3 DNA reads as TGTGCCAGCAGCTCAAAAGAGACCCAGTACTTC. Its translation is CASSSKETQYF.

The chain carries TRBV4-1 and TRBJ2-1; 8 positions match TRBD2. Germline CDR1 is MGHRA and CDR2 is YSYEKL. The CDR3 is made up of 16 amino acids. J gave up 9 bases and V 1 base, and 11 bases lay outside the gene matches. CDR3 bases: TGCGCCAGCAGCCAAGTCGTAGCGGGGACACTTAGTGAGCAGTTCTTC. Translating gives CASSQVVAGTLSEQFF.

This clone has just one count. V and J are TRBV30 and TRBJ2-7; TRBD1 agrees at 8 bases. J lost 6 bases, V lost 3 bases, and 1 base had no gene match. Germline CDR1 GTSNPN, CDR2 SVGIG (reference sequence). The CDR3 is made up of 11 amino acids. The CDR3: CAWRQGGEQYF. CDR3 coding DNA: TGTGCCTGGAGACAGGGGGGCGAGCAGTACTTC. The full variable domain, completed using reference TRBV30 and TRBJ2-7, is SQTIHQWPATLVQPVGSPLSLECTVEGTSNPNLYWYRQAAGRGLQLLFYSVGIGQISSEVPQNLSASRPQDRQFILSSKKLLLSDSGFYLCAWRQGGEQYFGPGTRLTVT.

J is TRBJ1-5 and V is TRBV14, with D possibly being TRBD1 (5 bases). The CDR3 has 19 amino acids. Germline CDR1 and CDR2: SGHDN and FVKESK. Trimming removed 3 bases at V and 2 bases at J, with 23 bases between. This CDR3 reads CASSQDTGAKIIGNQPQHF. CDR3 nucleotide sequence: TGTGCCAGCAGCCAGGATACCGGGGCCAAGATTATAGGCAATCAGCCCCAGCATTTT.

This chain uses TRBV12-5 with TRBJ1-4, with D unresolved. V was pared by 3 bases and J by 7 bases, with 21 bases between. This CDR3 spans 17 amino acids. From germline, CDR1 is LGHNT and CDR2 FRNRAP. CDR3 residues: CASGLSRIEGMLEKLFF. The CDR3 nucleotides read TGTGCTAGTGGTTTATCTAGGATTGAGGGTATGCTTGAAAAACTGTTTTTT.

The CDR3 reads CASSFSGLGGAHNEQFF. The CDR3, as DNA: TGTGCCAGCAGCTTTAGTGGGCTCGGGGGGGCCCACAATGAGCAGTTCTTC. V and J are TRBV7-9 and TRBJ2-1, with TRBD2 identical over 8 bases. Unmatched junction bases numbered 12, after V lost 3 bases and J lost 5 bases. Germline V CDR1 and CDR2: SEHNR, FQNEAQ (reference sequence). This CDR3 has 17 residues.

The rearrangement links TRBV6-2 or TRBV6-3 to TRBJ2-7, with 8 nucleotides matching TRBD2. Germline V gene sequence: CDR1 MNHEY, CDR2 SVGEGT. Unmatched junction bases numbered 7, after V lost 0 bases and J lost 3 bases. The length of the CDR3 is 16 residues. CDR3 loop: CASSYSFELAGYEQYF. CDR3 DNA sequence: TGTGCCAGCAGTTACTCGTTCGAGCTAGCGGGCTACGAGCAGTACTTC.

This clone was counted a few times. The chain has TRBV7-9 and TRBJ1-1, with D possibly matching TRBD1 (6 bases). The CDR3 covers 15 residues. Per germline, CDR1 SEHNR and CDR2 FQNEAQ (reference sequence). Trimming took off 2 bases at V and 4 bases at J, with 14 bases between the two ends. This chain's CDR3 is CASSLSGGRGTEAFF. The CDR3 region has the DNA TGTGCCAGCAGCTTATCGGGGGGCCGGGGCACTGAAGCTTTCTTT.

The chain recombines TRBV11-3 with TRBJ1-3; 7 bases are shared with TRBD1. Germline CDR1 is SGHNT and CDR2 is YENEEA. V shed 2 bases, J shed 7 bases, and the junction held 5 bases outside the gene matches. The CDR3 sequence is 14 residues long. CDR3 bases: TGTGCCAGCAGCTTATCGGGCAGGGGGAACACCATATATTTT. Residues: CASSLSGRGNTIYF.

The chain is built from TRBV28 and TRBJ1-6, with 7 bases aligning to TRBD1. CDR3 length: 16 residues. Germline assignment: CDR1 MDHEN and CDR2 SYDVKM. V was clipped by 4 bases and J by 2 bases; unmatched bases: 5. In DNA form, the CDR3 reads TGTGCCAGCAGTTCACGGGACAGACCCTATAATTCACCCCTCCACTTT. Translated, it gives CASSSRDRPYNSPLHF.

The chain recombines TRBV10-3 with TRBJ1-1; D not certain. Per the germline V gene, CDR1 is ENHRY and CDR2 is SYGVKD. The CDR3 spans 14 residues. The V and J ends lost 6 bases and 3 bases respectively, with 14 bases between them. The DNA for the CDR3 is TGTGCCATCAGCCCCCGGCTACGGTACACTGAAGCTTTCTTT. The encoded protein is CAISPRLRYTEAFF.

V is TRBV7-6 and J is TRBJ2-2, with TRBD2 matching 7 bases. With V trimmed by 1 base and J by 1 base, 3 bases remained unmatched. Germline V CDR1 and CDR2: SGHVS, FNYEAQ. The CDR3 contains 16 residues. The chain's CDR3 is CASSLGGGVNTGELFF. CDR3 nucleotides: TGTGCCAGCAGCTTAGGTGGGGGGGTGAACACCGGGGAGCTGTTTTTT.

The chain recombines TRBV3-1 (or the pseudogene TRBV3-2) with TRBJ1-5; possible D gene TRBD1, 5 bases. In germline, CDR1 is LGHDT, CDR2 YNNKEL (reference sequence). V dropped 1 base and J dropped 6 bases, with 13 bases sitting between them. The CDR3 length is 15 residues. The CDR3: CASSQGRQGSQPQHF. The CDR3 DNA follows: TGTGCCAGCAGCCAAGGTCGGCAGGGAAGTCAGCCCCAGCATTTT.

This chain joins TRBV11-2 and TRBJ1-1; D may be TRBD1 (5 bases). There are 13 residues in the CDR3. Germline V gene lookup returns CDR1 SGHAT and CDR2 FQNNGV. Trimming cost V 3 bases and J 4 bases, with 9 bases left between them. This chain's CDR3 is CASSFSGGTEAFF. The CDR3 DNA reads as TGTGCCAGCAGCTTTTCGGGGGGCACTGAAGCTTTCTTT.

The chain carries TRBV29-1 and TRBJ2-2, with no clear D. From germline, CDR1 is SQVTM and CDR2 ANQGSEA. The CDR3 runs to 15 residues. V lost 0 bases and J lost 0, with 8 bases in between. CDR3 loop: CSVEDHTANTGELFF. The CDR3 nucleotides read TGCAGCGTTGAAGATCACACCGCGAACACCGGGGAGCTGTTTTTT.

Only one count was recorded for this clone. V and J are TRBV19 and TRBJ2-7; D is undetermined. This CDR3 contains 15 residues. CDR1 is LNHDA and CDR2 is SQIVND in the germline V gene (reference sequence). V was cut by 4 bases and J by 0 bases, with 13 bases left in between. The CDR3 coding sequence is TGTGCCAGTAGTACCCGGTCGGGTAGCTCCTACGAGCAGTACTTC. Protein sequence: CASSTRSGSSYEQYF.

The DNA for the CDR3 is TGTGCCAGCAGGAGGACAGGGGGGCCCAATTCACCCCTCCACTTT. As protein: CASRRTGGPNSPLHF. The chain is built from TRBV2 and TRBJ1-6; 10 nucleotides agree with TRBD1. Looked up from germline, CDR1 is SNHLY and CDR2 is FYNNEI. The CDR3 loop spans 15 amino acids. V was clipped by 6 bases and J by 7 bases; unmatched bases: 6.

This chain links TRBV6-2 or TRBV6-3 with TRBJ2-3; D gene unclear. There are 15 residues in the CDR3. V was clipped by 1 base and J by 1 base, with 9 bases between them. Germline CDR1 and CDR2: MNHEY and SVGEGT. DNA for the CDR3: TGTGCCAGCAGTTACTTCCAGGCGGGCACAGATACGCAGTATTTT. Amino acid sequence: CASSYFQAGTDTQYF.

This rearrangement joins TRBV28 to TRBJ1-1, with TRBD1 matching over 8 bases. Germline V lookup: CDR1 MDHEN, CDR2 SYDVKM. The junction had 11 bases not matched to a gene; V was cut back by 3 bases and J by 2 bases. The CDR3 spans 17 residues. For the CDR3, the DNA is TGTGCCAGCAGTTTTCGGACAGGGATCATCCTCAACACTGAAGCTTTCTTT. Its protein product is CASSFRTGIILNTEAFF.